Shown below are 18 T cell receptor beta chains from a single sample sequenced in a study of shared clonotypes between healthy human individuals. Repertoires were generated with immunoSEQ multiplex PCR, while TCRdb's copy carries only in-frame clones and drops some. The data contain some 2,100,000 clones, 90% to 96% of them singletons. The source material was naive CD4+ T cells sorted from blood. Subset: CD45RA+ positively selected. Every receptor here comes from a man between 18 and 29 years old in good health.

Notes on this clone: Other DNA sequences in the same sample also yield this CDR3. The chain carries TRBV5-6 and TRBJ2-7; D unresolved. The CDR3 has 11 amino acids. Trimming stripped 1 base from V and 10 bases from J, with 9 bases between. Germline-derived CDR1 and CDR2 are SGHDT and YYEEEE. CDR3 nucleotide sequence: TGTGCCAGCAGCTTGAGGTCGGAACAGTACTTC. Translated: CASSLRSEQYF.

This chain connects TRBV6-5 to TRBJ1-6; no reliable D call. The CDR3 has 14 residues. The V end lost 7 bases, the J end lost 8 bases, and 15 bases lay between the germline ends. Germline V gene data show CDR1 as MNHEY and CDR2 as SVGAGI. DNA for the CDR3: TGTGCCAGCAACTCGGGCTCTTGGGATTCACCCCTCCACTTT. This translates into CASNSGSWDSPLHF.

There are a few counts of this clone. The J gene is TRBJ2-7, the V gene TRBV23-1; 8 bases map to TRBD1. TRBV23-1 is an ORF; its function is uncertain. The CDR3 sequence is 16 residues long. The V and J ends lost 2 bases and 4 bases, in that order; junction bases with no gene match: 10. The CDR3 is CASSQRDRTLGYEQYF. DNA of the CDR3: TGCGCCAGCAGTCAACGGGACAGGACCTTAGGATACGAGCAGTACTTC.

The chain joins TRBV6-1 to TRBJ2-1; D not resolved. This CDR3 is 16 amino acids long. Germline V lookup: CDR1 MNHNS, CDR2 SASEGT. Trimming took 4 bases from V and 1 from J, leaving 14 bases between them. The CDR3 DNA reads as TGTGCCAGCAGTGTGCCCCGGGCAAGGTCCTACAATGAGCAGTTCTTC. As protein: CASSVPRARSYNEQFF.

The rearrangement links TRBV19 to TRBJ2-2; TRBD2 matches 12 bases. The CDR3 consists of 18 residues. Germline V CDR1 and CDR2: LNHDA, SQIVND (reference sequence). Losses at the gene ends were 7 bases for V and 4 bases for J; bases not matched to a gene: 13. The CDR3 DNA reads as TGTGCCAGTACTGGGTCTAGCGGGAGGGGTCGGGGCACCGGGGAGCTGTTTTTT. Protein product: CASTGSSGRGRGTGELFF.

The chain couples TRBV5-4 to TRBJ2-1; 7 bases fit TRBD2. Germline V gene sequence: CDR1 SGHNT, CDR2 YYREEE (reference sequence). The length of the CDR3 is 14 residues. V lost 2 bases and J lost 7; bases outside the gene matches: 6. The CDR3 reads CASSFREAVNEQFF. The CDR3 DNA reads TGTGCCAGCAGCTTCCGGGAGGCCGTGAATGAGCAGTTCTTC.

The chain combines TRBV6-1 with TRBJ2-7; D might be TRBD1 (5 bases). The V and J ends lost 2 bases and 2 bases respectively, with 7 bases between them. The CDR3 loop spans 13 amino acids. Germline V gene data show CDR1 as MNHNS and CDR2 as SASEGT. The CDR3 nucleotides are TGTGCCAGCAGTGAAATGACAGCCTACGAGCAGTACTTC. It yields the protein CASSEMTAYEQYF.

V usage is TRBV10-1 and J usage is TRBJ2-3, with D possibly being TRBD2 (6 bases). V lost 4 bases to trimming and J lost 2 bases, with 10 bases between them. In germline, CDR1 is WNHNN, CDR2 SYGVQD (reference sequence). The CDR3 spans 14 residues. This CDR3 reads CASSAGELTDTQYF. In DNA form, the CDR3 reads TGCGCCAGCAGTGCGGGGGAGCTCACAGATACGCAGTATTTT.

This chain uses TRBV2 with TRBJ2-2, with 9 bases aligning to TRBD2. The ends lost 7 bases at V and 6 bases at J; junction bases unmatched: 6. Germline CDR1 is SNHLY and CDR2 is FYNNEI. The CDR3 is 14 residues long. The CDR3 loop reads CASNLAGGPGELFF. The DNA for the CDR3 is TGTGCCAGCAACCTGGCGGGAGGGCCCGGGGAGCTGTTTTTT.

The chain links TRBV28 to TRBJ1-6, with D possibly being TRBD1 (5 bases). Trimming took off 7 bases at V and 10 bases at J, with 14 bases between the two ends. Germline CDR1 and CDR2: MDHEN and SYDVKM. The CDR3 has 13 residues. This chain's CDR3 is CASITGGESPLHF. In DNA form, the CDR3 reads TGTGCCAGCATCACCGGAGGGGAATCACCCCTCCACTTT. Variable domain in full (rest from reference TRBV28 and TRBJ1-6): DVKVTQSSRYLVKRTGEKVFLECVQDMDHENMFWYRQDPGLGLRLIYFSYDVKMKEKGDIPEGYSVSREKKERFSLILESASTNQTSMYLCASITGGESPLHFGNGTRLTVT.

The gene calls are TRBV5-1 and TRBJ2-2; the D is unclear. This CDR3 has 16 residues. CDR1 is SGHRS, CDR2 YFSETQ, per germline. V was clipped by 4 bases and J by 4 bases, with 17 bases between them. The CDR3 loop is CASSQKGGLGTGELFF. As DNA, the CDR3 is TGCGCCAGCAGCCAAAAGGGTGGTTTGGGCACCGGGGAGCTGTTTTTT.

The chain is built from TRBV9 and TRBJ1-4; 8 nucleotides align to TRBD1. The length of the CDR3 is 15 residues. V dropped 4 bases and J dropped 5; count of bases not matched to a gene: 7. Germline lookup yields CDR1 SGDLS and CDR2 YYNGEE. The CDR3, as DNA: TGTGCCAGCAGCTTACAGACAGGGGTCAATGAAAAACTGTTTTTT. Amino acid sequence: CASSLQTGVNEKLFF.

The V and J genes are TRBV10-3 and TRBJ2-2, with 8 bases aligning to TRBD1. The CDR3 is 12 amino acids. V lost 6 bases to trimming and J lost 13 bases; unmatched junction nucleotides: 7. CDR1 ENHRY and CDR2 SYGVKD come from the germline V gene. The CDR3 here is CAISSGGAGLFF. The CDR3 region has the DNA TGTGCCATCAGCTCAGGGGGCGCGGGGCTGTTTTTT.

The CDR3 DNA follows: TGTGCCAGCTCAGCGGGGGGAAACACCGGGGAGCTGTTTTTT. Amino acids: CASSAGGNTGELFF. The chain carries TRBV18 and TRBJ2-2, with TRBD2 identical over 8 bases. Trimming at V came to 5 bases and at J to 2 bases, leaving 1 base not matched to a gene. CDR3 length: 14 residues. Germline assignment: CDR1 KGHSH and CDR2 LQKENI.

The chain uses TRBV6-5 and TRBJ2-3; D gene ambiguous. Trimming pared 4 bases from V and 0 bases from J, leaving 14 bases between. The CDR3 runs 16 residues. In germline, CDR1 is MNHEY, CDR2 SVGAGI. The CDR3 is CASSFSQHASTDTQYF. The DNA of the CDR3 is TGTGCCAGCAGTTTCTCGCAACACGCTAGCACAGATACGCAGTATTTT.

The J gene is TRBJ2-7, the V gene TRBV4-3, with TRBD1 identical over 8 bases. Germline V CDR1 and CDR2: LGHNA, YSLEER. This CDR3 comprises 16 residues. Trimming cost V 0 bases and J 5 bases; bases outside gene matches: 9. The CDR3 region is CASSQEAGQGAHEQYF. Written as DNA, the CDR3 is TGCGCCAGCAGCCAAGAGGCCGGCCAGGGGGCCCACGAGCAGTACTTC.

CDR3 region: CASSDMTSGSFADTQYF. For the CDR3, the DNA is TGCGCCAGCAGCGATATGACTAGCGGGAGTTTTGCAGATACGCAGTATTTT. V and J are TRBV5-1 and TRBJ2-3, with TRBD2 identical over 12 bases. The CDR3 runs 17 residues. Losses at the gene ends were 4 bases for V and 4 bases for J; bases not matched to a gene: 10. The V gene's germline CDR1 is SGHRS and CDR2 YFSETQ.

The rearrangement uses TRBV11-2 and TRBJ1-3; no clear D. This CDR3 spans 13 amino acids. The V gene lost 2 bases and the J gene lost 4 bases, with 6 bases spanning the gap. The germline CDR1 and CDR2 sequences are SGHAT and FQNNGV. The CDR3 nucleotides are TGTGCCAGCAGCTTAAATCTCGGAAACACCATATATTTT. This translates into CASSLNLGNTIYF.